This entry describes one T cell receptor beta chain. The data stem from a study of blood T cell repertoires in COVID-19. V lost 4 bases to trimming and J lost 6 bases, with 13 bases between them. Germline V lookup: CDR1 SGHKS, CDR2 YYEKEE (reference sequence). The CDR3 length is 13 residues. The table came from immunoSEQ multiplex PCR; TCRdb's copy has only in-frame clones and leaves some out. The sample holds over 150,000 clones, roughly 86% seen once. This sequence joins TRBV5-5 and TRBJ1-2, with a weak D call TRBD1 (5 bases). The sequencing sample was made of peripheral blood. This TCR was sampled from a woman older than 75 with COVID-19, enrolled during active disease. CDR3 region: CASSMTALDGYTF. CDR3 in DNA: TGTGCCAGCAGCATGACAGCGCTGGATGGCTACACCTTC. Supplemented by reference TRBV5-5 and TRBJ1-2, the full variable domain reads DAGVTQSPTHLIKTRGQQVTLRCSPISGHKSVSWYQQVLGQGPQFIFQYYEKEERGRGNFPDRFSARQFPNYSSELNVNALLLGDSALYLCASSMTALDGYTFGSGTRLTVV.